This TCR beta chain stems from a study of blood T cell repertoires in COVID-19. Looking at the study overall: T cells, B-cell-depleted T cells, or PBMCs provided the cDNA or gDNA that served as material.

Participants came from fewer than 25 US areas, aged roughly 18 to 89 years. TCRdb keeps only in-frame clones here, not all; method: immunoSEQ multiplex PCR. The sample has 320,000 or so clones; approximately 88% are singletons. Unmatched junction bases numbered 5, after V lost 2 bases and J lost 3 bases. CDR1 is SGHNT, CDR2 YYREEE, per germline (reference sequence). The CDR3 spans 15 residues. Sequencing was performed on PBMCs or T cells enriched from blood (not recorded which). The gene calls are TRBV5-4 and TRBJ2-1, with TRBD1 matching 7 bases. The receptor's source is a man under 40 who had recovered from COVID-19. The CDR3 loop is CASSLNRDSYNEQFF. The CDR3 nucleotides are TGTGCCAGCAGCTTAAACCGGGACAGCTACAATGAGCAGTTCTTC.